These T cell receptor beta chains were read from a single sample in a study of cytomegalovirus exposure and HLA in healthy donors. The table came from immunoSEQ multiplex PCR; TCRdb's copy has only in-frame clones and leaves some out. The profile shows more than 80,000 clones, more than 70% of them singletons. The material sequenced was PBMCs. The receptors here all came from a middle-aged man in good health and CMV-seronegative. CDR3s include the opening cysteine and the closing phenylalanine or tryptophan.

j_call: TRBJ1-1; v_call: TRBV6-5; cdr3_aa: CASTKGGKTEAFF
j_call: TRBJ2-6; v_call: TRBV5-6; cdr3_aa: CASSYDSSGANVLTF
j_call: TRBJ2-4; v_call: TRBV7-9; cdr3_aa: CASSLGGGENIQYF
j_call: TRBJ1-3; v_call: TRBV5-1; cdr3_aa: CASSSGTVLTGNTIYF
j_call: TRBJ2-7; v_call: TRBV20-1; cdr3_aa: CSVQGAYEQYF
j_call: TRBJ2-2; v_call: TRBV29-1; cdr3_aa: CSVGGTGWTGELFF
j_call: TRBJ1-1; v_call: TRBV6-5; cdr3_aa: CASSYSRQSHTEAFF
j_call: TRBJ2-1; v_call: TRBV29-1; cdr3_aa: CSVGDYYNEQFF
j_call: TRBJ1-1; v_call: TRBV5-6; cdr3_aa: CASSWVGAGNTEAFF
j_call: TRBJ1-1; v_call: TRBV5-8; cdr3_aa: CASSSSGSNTEAFF
j_call: TRBJ2-3; v_call: TRBV2; cdr3_aa: CASSLSGGADTQYF
j_call: TRBJ2-7; v_call: TRBV7-9; cdr3_aa: CASSLTGVYEQYF
j_call: TRBJ1-1; v_call: TRBV5-6; cdr3_aa: CASSPDRIENTEAFF
j_call: TRBJ2-7; v_call: TRBV4-1; cdr3_aa: CASSQAGGTGPSEQYF
j_call: TRBJ2-5; v_call: TRBV5-1; cdr3_aa: CASSRGLSSGGFWETQYF
j_call: TRBJ2-5; v_call: TRBV20-1; cdr3_aa: CSAIPRETQYF
j_call: TRBJ2-6; v_call: TRBV7-3; cdr3_aa: CASGRGANVLTF
j_call: TRBJ2-1; v_call: TRBV19; cdr3_aa: CASSISMVGWDEQFF
j_call: TRBJ2-7; v_call: TRBV7-2; cdr3_aa: CASSYPGLAMYF
j_call: TRBJ1-3; v_call: TRBV2; cdr3_aa: CASSAYPGIGNTIYF
j_call: TRBJ2-2; v_call: TRBV5-1; cdr3_aa: CASSPGQGPGELFF
j_call: TRBJ1-1; v_call: TRBV19; cdr3_aa: CASSPRVDAEAFF
j_call: TRBJ1-6; v_call: TRBV7-9; cdr3_aa: CASSPDGRGNSPLHF
j_call: TRBJ2-7; v_call: TRBV7-2; cdr3_aa: CASSLASGGALEQYF
j_call: TRBJ2-2; v_call: TRBV5-1; cdr3_aa: CASSPSASGTGELFF
j_call: TRBJ1-4; v_call: TRBV2; cdr3_aa: CASSRRVVDEKLFF
j_call: TRBJ2-7; v_call: TRBV2; cdr3_aa: CASSRVRNKSSYEQYF
j_call: TRBJ2-5; v_call: TRBV7-2; cdr3_aa: CASSLAGGRETQYF
j_call: TRBJ2-1; v_call: TRBV6-6; cdr3_aa: CASSGYDNEQFF
j_call: TRBJ2-7; v_call: TRBV21-1; cdr3_aa: CASSKSRGPYEQYF
j_call: TRBJ1-4; v_call: TRBV4-1; cdr3_aa: CASSLTQTTTNEKLFF
j_call: TRBJ2-3; v_call: TRBV4-2; cdr3_aa: CASSQVVAGGGTDTQYF
j_call: TRBJ2-7; v_call: TRBV5-4; cdr3_aa: CASSYRDRSYEQYF
j_call: TRBJ2-1; v_call: TRBV9; cdr3_aa: CASSVLASFNYNEQFF
j_call: TRBJ2-5; v_call: TRBV6-6; cdr3_aa: CASSYPGHVETQYF
j_call: TRBJ1-2; v_call: TRBV28; cdr3_aa: CASSLNYRGDPYGYTF
j_call: TRBJ1-2; v_call: TRBV7-9; cdr3_aa: CASSLPQDYGYTF
j_call: TRBJ1-1; v_call: TRBV6-6; cdr3_aa: CASSYLARGGEAFF
j_call: TRBJ1-1; v_call: TRBV2; cdr3_aa: CASSEGGFKGNTEAFF
j_call: TRBJ2-1; v_call: TRBV14; cdr3_aa: CASSQELASNEQFF
j_call: NA; v_call: TRBV5-1; cdr3_aa: CASSSAGEGFYEQYF
j_call: TRBJ1-2; v_call: TRBV29-1; cdr3_aa: CSVEDLGQGYDYGYTF
j_call: TRBJ2-3; v_call: TRBV18; cdr3_aa: CASSPGSGGEDTQYF
j_call: TRBJ1-2; v_call: TRBV5-1; cdr3_aa: CASSGRQGLGYGYTF
j_call: TRBJ1-2; v_call: TRBV18; cdr3_aa: CASSPPGGNYGYTF
j_call: TRBJ2-7; v_call: TRBV6-1; cdr3_aa: CASSEVQGWSREQYF
j_call: TRBJ2-7; v_call: TRBV10-3; cdr3_aa: CAISEPGQGAGEQYF
j_call: TRBJ1-5; v_call: TRBV7-3; cdr3_aa: CASKRGGSRNQPQHF
j_call: TRBJ1-1; v_call: TRBV2; cdr3_aa: CASSDPGMNTEAFF
j_call: TRBJ1-6; v_call: TRBV6-5; cdr3_aa: CASSPVGGERSPLHF
j_call: TRBJ1-2; v_call: TRBV5-1; cdr3_aa: CASSVDGTRPHYGYTF
j_call: TRBJ1-1; v_call: TRBV19; cdr3_aa: CASGPLSGSDTEAFF
j_call: TRBJ1-2; v_call: TRBV19; cdr3_aa: CASKSSPRDNIGYTF
j_call: TRBJ2-5; v_call: TRBV25-1; cdr3_aa: CASGAHGGKLQETQYF